The rows below give T cell receptor beta chains drawn from one sample of a study of metastatic and nonmetastatic thyroid tumors. TCRdb re-called clones via MiXCR from the PCR reads. The sample includes about 21,000 clones, 35% to 40% of them seen just once. The sample taken for sequencing was tumor tissue. The receptor source for this set is a female donor with papillary thyroid cancer or a benign thyroid nodule (not recorded which). Some clones in this sample may be carry-over from other donors' samples. The CDR3 runs from the conserved cysteine through the conserved F or W. The order of the fields is J gene, V gene, D gene, clone size, CDR3 DNA, CDR3 protein. A D gene is named only where the DNA matches it firmly. Clone size is not always given. Where it is, it says once, few, many or a class for expanded clones.

J gene: TRBJ2-3
V gene: TRBV29-1
D gene: .
clone size: .
CDR3 DNA: TGCAGCGTGGGGAGAGACACAGATACGCAGTATTTT
CDR3 protein: CSVGRDTDTQYF

J gene: TRBJ2-7
V gene: TRBV5-1
D gene: .
clone size: .
CDR3 DNA: TGCGCCAGCAGCTTTGAGGGGCCGTGGGATGAGCAGTACTTC
CDR3 protein: CASSFEGPWDEQYF

J gene: TRBJ1-3
V gene: TRBV6-1
D gene: TRBD1
clone size: few
CDR3 DNA: TGTGCCAGCAGTCCCGGGACAGTACCTCTCTCTGGAAACACCATATATTTT
CDR3 protein: CASSPGTVPLSGNTIYF

J gene: TRBJ2-7
V gene: TRBV9
D gene: .
clone size: .
CDR3 DNA: TGTGCCAGCAGCCCCACCGGGACGGCTTCCTACGAGCAGTACTTC
CDR3 protein: CASSPTGTASYEQYF

J gene: TRBJ2-1
V gene: TRBV7-3
D gene: TRBD2
clone size: .
CDR3 DNA: TGTGCCAGCAGCCCCTTAGCGGGAGTCTACAATGAGCAGTTCTTC
CDR3 protein: CASSPLAGVYNEQFF

J gene: TRBJ2-7
V gene: TRBV6-1
D gene: .
clone size: few
CDR3 DNA: TGTGCCAGCAGTGAACTAGCGAACTACGAGCAGTACTTC
CDR3 protein: CASSELANYEQYF

J gene: TRBJ2-3
V gene: TRBV4-2
D gene: TRBD1
clone size: few
CDR3 DNA: TGTGCCAGCAGCCAAGATAAGGGACAGGGGGCAGATACGCAGTATTTT
CDR3 protein: CASSQDKGQGADTQYF

J gene: TRBJ1-3
V gene: TRBV30
D gene: TRBD1
clone size: .
CDR3 DNA: TGTGCCTGGAGTGTACATTCGGCAGGGGGAGGTGGAAACACCATATATTTT
CDR3 protein: CAWSVHSAGGGGNTIYF

J gene: TRBJ2-7
V gene: TRBV30
D gene: TRBD1
clone size: .
CDR3 DNA: TGTGCCTCCGTGGGACAGCAGCTTTACGAGCAGTACTTC
CDR3 protein: CASVGQQLYEQYF

J gene: TRBJ2-7
V gene: TRBV12-3/TRBV12-4
D gene: .
clone size: .
CDR3 DNA: TGTGCCAGCAGTTTAATCGGGGGCTCATACGAGCAGTACTTC
CDR3 protein: CASSLIGGSYEQYF

J gene: TRBJ2-1
V gene: TRBV27
D gene: .
clone size: .
CDR3 DNA: TGTGCCAGCAGTTTAGTGGAGTACAATGAGCAGTTCTTC
CDR3 protein: CASSLVEYNEQFF

J gene: TRBJ1-2
V gene: TRBV30
D gene: .
clone size: .
CDR3 DNA: TGTGCCTGGAGTGTATCCGGCAGAGCTAACTATGGCTACACCTTC
CDR3 protein: CAWSVSGRANYGYTF

J gene: TRBJ1-2
V gene: TRBV11-2
D gene: TRBD1
clone size: .
CDR3 DNA: TGTGCCAGCAGCCCGGGACAGGGGGAGGCCTATGGCTACACCTTC
CDR3 protein: CASSPGQGEAYGYTF

J gene: TRBJ2-2
V gene: TRBV5-1
D gene: TRBD1
clone size: once
CDR3 DNA: TGCGCCAGCAGTAAGGGGGCTTACGCGAACACCGGGGAGCTGTTTTTT
CDR3 protein: CASSKGAYANTGELFF

J gene: TRBJ2-3
V gene: TRBV15
D gene: TRBD2
clone size: few
CDR3 DNA: TGTGCCACCGGAGCTAGCGGACAAGATACGCAGTATTTT
CDR3 protein: CATGASGQDTQYF

J gene: TRBJ2-6
V gene: TRBV27
D gene: TRBD1
clone size: few
CDR3 DNA: TGTGCCAGCAGTTTGACAGGGGGGGACGTCCTGACTTTC
CDR3 protein: CASSLTGGDVLTF

J gene: TRBJ2-7
V gene: TRBV19
D gene: .
clone size: many
CDR3 DNA: TGTGCCAGTAGTATCGAAAGGTCATCCTACGAGCAGTACTTC
CDR3 protein: CASSIERSSYEQYF

J gene: TRBJ1-2
V gene: TRBV20-1
D gene: .
clone size: .
CDR3 DNA: TGCAGTGCTAGAGATTGGGGGCGAGACTATGGCTACACCTTC
CDR3 protein: CSARDWGRDYGYTF

J gene: TRBJ2-1
V gene: TRBV10-3
D gene: TRBD1
clone size: few
CDR3 DNA: TGTGCCATCAGTCTAAAGACAGGGACGCTCAATGAGCAGTTCTTC
CDR3 protein: CAISLKTGTLNEQFF

J gene: TRBJ2-2
V gene: TRBV11-1
D gene: .
clone size: once
CDR3 DNA: TGTGCCAGCAGCTTAGCGGTAAACACCGGGGAGCTGTTTTTT
CDR3 protein: CASSLAVNTGELFF

J gene: TRBJ2-7
V gene: TRBV11-2
D gene: TRBD1
clone size: .
CDR3 DNA: TGTGCCAGCCTGGGAAGGGACAGGGTTTTCTACGAGCAGTACTTC
CDR3 protein: CASLGRDRVFYEQYF

J gene: TRBJ2-2
V gene: TRBV25-1
D gene: TRBD1
clone size: few
CDR3 DNA: TGTGCCAGCAGTGAAGGGGACAGGGACACCGGGGAGCTGTTTTTT
CDR3 protein: CASSEGDRDTGELFF

J gene: TRBJ2-5
V gene: TRBV20-1
D gene: .
clone size: .
CDR3 DNA: TGCAGTCCGAGCCGGGACACTCCTTTGACCCAGTACTTC
CDR3 protein: CSPSRDTPLTQYF

J gene: TRBJ2-1
V gene: TRBV11-2
D gene: .
clone size: .
CDR3 DNA: TGTGCCAGCAGCTCGACTAACGAAAGCTCCTACAATGAGCAGTTCTTC
CDR3 protein: CASSSTNESSYNEQFF

J gene: TRBJ2-3
V gene: TRBV6-5
D gene: .
clone size: hyperexpanded
CDR3 DNA: TGTGCCAGCAGTCCCCCCGATGGGCGGACCGGCACAGATACGCAGTATTTT
CDR3 protein: CASSPPDGRTGTDTQYF

J gene: TRBJ2-7
V gene: TRBV11-1
D gene: TRBD1
clone size: .
CDR3 DNA: TGTGCCAGCAGCCCCAGCGCCGACAGGGACTCCTACGAGCAGTACTTC
CDR3 protein: CASSPSADRDSYEQYF

J gene: TRBJ2-2
V gene: TRBV12-3/TRBV12-4
D gene: .
clone size: .
CDR3 DNA: TGTGCCAGCAGCCCCGATAACACCGGGGAGCTGTTTTTT
CDR3 protein: CASSPDNTGELFF

J gene: TRBJ2-1
V gene: TRBV6-2/TRBV6-3
D gene: .
clone size: few
CDR3 DNA: TGTGCCAGCAGTAATCACGCTGGGCGTGAGCAGTTCTTC
CDR3 protein: CASSNHAGREQFF

J gene: TRBJ2-3
V gene: TRBV6-1
D gene: .
clone size: few
CDR3 DNA: TGTGCCAGCAGTGGAGGGGTTACAGATACGCAGTATTTT
CDR3 protein: CASSGGVTDTQYF

J gene: TRBJ2-3
V gene: TRBV28
D gene: .
clone size: .
CDR3 DNA: TGTGCCAGCAGTTCAATAGGGCCAGCTAGCACAGATACGCAGTATTTT
CDR3 protein: CASSSIGPASTDTQYF

J gene: TRBJ2-3
V gene: TRBV12-3/TRBV12-4
D gene: TRBD2
clone size: few
CDR3 DNA: TGTGCCAGCAGAGCGACTAGCGGGGGGGGGCGTAGGGCGCAGTATTTT
CDR3 protein: CASRATSGGGRRAQYF

J gene: TRBJ1-3
V gene: TRBV11-2
D gene: .
clone size: once
CDR3 DNA: TGTGCCAGCAGCTTAGTAGGCAGGACCTCTGGAAACACCATATATTTT
CDR3 protein: CASSLVGRTSGNTIYF

J gene: TRBJ2-7
V gene: TRBV20-1
D gene: TRBD1
clone size: .
CDR3 DNA: TGCAGTGCTGCTAGGGACAGCAATTACTACGAGCAGTACTTC
CDR3 protein: CSAARDSNYYEQYF

J gene: TRBJ1-4
V gene: TRBV20-1
D gene: TRBD1
clone size: once
CDR3 DNA: TGCAGTGCTAGAGATCAGGGACAGGGTTATGAAAAACTGTTTTTT
CDR3 protein: CSARDQGQGYEKLFF

J gene: TRBJ2-2
V gene: TRBV6-6
D gene: .
clone size: few
CDR3 DNA: TGTGCCAGCAGTTACGGGGTGAACACCGGTGAGCTGTTTTTT
CDR3 protein: CASSYGVNTGELFF

J gene: TRBJ1-1
V gene: TRBV5-1
D gene: .
clone size: .
CDR3 DNA: TGCGCCAGCAGCTTGGGGAGAGGGGGCACTGAAGCTTTCTTT
CDR3 protein: CASSLGRGGTEAFF

J gene: TRBJ2-5
V gene: TRBV20-1
D gene: TRBD2
clone size: .
CDR3 DNA: TGCAGTGCTAGAGATGCCTCCGATAGGGTAGCGGGGCCTCTTCAAGAGACCCAGTACTTC
CDR3 protein: CSARDASDRVAGPLQETQYF

J gene: TRBJ1-2
V gene: TRBV27
D gene: .
clone size: few
CDR3 DNA: TGTGCCAGCAGTTTACGGGGCAACTATGGCTACACCTTC
CDR3 protein: CASSLRGNYGYTF

J gene: TRBJ1-2
V gene: TRBV20-1
D gene: .
clone size: .
CDR3 DNA: TGCAGTGCTAGAGATCCAGGAAAGGATGGCTACACCTTC
CDR3 protein: CSARDPGKDGYTF

J gene: TRBJ2-1
V gene: TRBV19
D gene: TRBD2
clone size: .
CDR3 DNA: TGTGCCAGTCGACTAGCGGCGACATACAATGAGCAGTTCTTC
CDR3 protein: CASRLAATYNEQFF

J gene: TRBJ2-1
V gene: TRBV6-1
D gene: TRBD2
clone size: .
CDR3 DNA: TGTGCCAGCAGACTAGCGGGGGTGGACAATGAGCAGTTCTTC
CDR3 protein: CASRLAGVDNEQFF

J gene: TRBJ1-1
V gene: TRBV6-2/TRBV6-3
D gene: .
clone size: few
CDR3 DNA: TGTGCCAGCAGTTACTCGACTCAGCGAGGGGGCACTGAAGCTTTCTTT
CDR3 protein: CASSYSTQRGGTEAFF

J gene: TRBJ2-2
V gene: TRBV11-2
D gene: .
clone size: few
CDR3 DNA: TGTGCCAGCAGTATAGGAGTGGGGGTAATCCCCGGGGAGCTGTTTTTT
CDR3 protein: CASSIGVGVIPGELFF

J gene: TRBJ2-3
V gene: TRBV20-1
D gene: .
clone size: .
CDR3 DNA: TGCAGTGCTAGAGGTTGGGCGGGGATCTACACAGATACGCAGTATTTT
CDR3 protein: CSARGWAGIYTDTQYF

J gene: TRBJ1-3
V gene: TRBV6-1
D gene: .
clone size: few
CDR3 DNA: TGTGCCAGCACCCTGACCTCGGCGGGGAACACCATATATTTT
CDR3 protein: CASTLTSAGNTIYF

J gene: TRBJ2-2
V gene: TRBV12-3/TRBV12-4
D gene: .
clone size: few
CDR3 DNA: TGTGCCAGCAGTTTTCGAAGACAGGACACCGGGGAGCTGTTTTTT
CDR3 protein: CASSFRRQDTGELFF

J gene: TRBJ2-1
V gene: TRBV20-1
D gene: .
clone size: .
CDR3 DNA: TGCAGTGCTAGTTTGTCGGTATCCTACAATGAGCAGTTCTTC
CDR3 protein: CSASLSVSYNEQFF

J gene: TRBJ1-4
V gene: TRBV28
D gene: .
clone size: .
CDR3 DNA: TGTGCCAGCAGTTTCAGAGGGGGGGATGAAAAACTGTTTTTT
CDR3 protein: CASSFRGGDEKLFF

J gene: TRBJ1-2
V gene: TRBV5-4
D gene: .
clone size: .
CDR3 DNA: TGTGCCAGCAGCTCCGACGGTAACTATGGCTACACCTTC
CDR3 protein: CASSSDGNYGYTF

J gene: TRBJ1-5
V gene: TRBV15
D gene: .
clone size: .
CDR3 DNA: TGTGCCACCAGTGAAGTCAATCAGCCCCAGCATTTT
CDR3 protein: CATSEVNQPQHF

J gene: TRBJ2-7
V gene: TRBV28
D gene: .
clone size: few
CDR3 DNA: TGTGCCAGCAGTTATGAAGCTTACGAGCAGTACTTC
CDR3 protein: CASSYEAYEQYF